The subject of this entry is one T cell receptor (beta chain). Original data processing: Cell counts per sample came from amplifying reference gene primers. Profiled with immunoSEQ multiplex PCR; TCRdb holds only in-frame clones, not every one. D and trimming were read from the DNA, whereas the V and J calls and clone size are those reported in that table. The sample gives approximately 67,000 clones, 82% of which show up once; roughly 6.7% is in the top ten. The data were taken from a study of blood T cell repertoires in COVID-19. Study at large: Acute and convalescent COVID-19 samples came from the United States, Italy and Spain. T cells, B-cell-depleted T cells, or PBMCs provided the cDNA or gDNA that served as material.

Germline-derived CDR1 and CDR2 are SGHVS and FQNEAQ. Trimming took 3 bases from V and 0 from J, leaving 14 bases between them. This CDR3 has 16 amino acids. The sequencing input was peripheral blood. This receptor was obtained from a man in his sixties with acute or convalescent COVID-19. This chain connects TRBV7-8 to TRBJ1-1; TRBD1 is a possible D gene (6 bases). The CDR3 nucleotides read TGTGCCAGCAGCTTGAACCCCGGACAGTTGAACACTGAAGCTTTCTTT. Translation gives CASSLNPGQLNTEAFF.